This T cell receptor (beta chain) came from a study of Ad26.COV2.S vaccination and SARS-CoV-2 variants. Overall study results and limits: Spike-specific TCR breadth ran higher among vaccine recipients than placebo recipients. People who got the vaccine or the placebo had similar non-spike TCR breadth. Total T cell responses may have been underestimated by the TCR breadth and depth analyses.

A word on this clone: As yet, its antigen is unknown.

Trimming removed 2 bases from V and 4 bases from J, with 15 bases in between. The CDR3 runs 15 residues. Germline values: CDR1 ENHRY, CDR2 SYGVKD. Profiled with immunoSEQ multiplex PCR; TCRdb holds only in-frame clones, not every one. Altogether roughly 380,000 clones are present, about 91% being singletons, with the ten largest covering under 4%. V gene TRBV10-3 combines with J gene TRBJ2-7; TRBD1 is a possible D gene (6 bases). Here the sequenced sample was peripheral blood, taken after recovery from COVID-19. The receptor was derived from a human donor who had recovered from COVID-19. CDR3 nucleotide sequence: TGTGCCATCAGTGAGGCCAGGGGAGCCGGTTACGAGCAGTACTTC. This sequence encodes CAISEARGAGYEQYF.